This T cell receptor beta chain appears in the sequencing data of a study of PD-1 blockade in mismatch repair-deficient tumors. Whole-study results and caveats: After pembrolizumab, tumor-resident clones rose rapidly, then generally contracted before radiologic responses.

CDR3 length: 16 amino acids. V lost 1 base to trimming and J lost 6 bases; unmatched junction nucleotides: 8. Germline assignment: CDR1 SGHRS and CDR2 YFSETQ. A few pembrolizumab responders had their TCRs sequenced. Sequenced by immunoSEQ multiplex PCR; TCRdb stores in-frame clones only, minus some. The table lists over 30,000 clones, 65% to 85% of them singletons. As regards this clone: The antigen remains undetermined.

This TCR was sampled from an adult with mismatch repair-deficient cancer. The V call is TRBV5-1, the J call TRBJ2-1; 9 bases are shared with TRBD2. The input for sequencing was PBMCs, taken around 6 weeks after starting pembrolizumab. The CDR3 protein is CASSLYTSGSGNEQFF. The CDR3 DNA is TGCGCCAGCAGCTTGTATACTAGCGGGTCCGGCAATGAGCAGTTCTTC.